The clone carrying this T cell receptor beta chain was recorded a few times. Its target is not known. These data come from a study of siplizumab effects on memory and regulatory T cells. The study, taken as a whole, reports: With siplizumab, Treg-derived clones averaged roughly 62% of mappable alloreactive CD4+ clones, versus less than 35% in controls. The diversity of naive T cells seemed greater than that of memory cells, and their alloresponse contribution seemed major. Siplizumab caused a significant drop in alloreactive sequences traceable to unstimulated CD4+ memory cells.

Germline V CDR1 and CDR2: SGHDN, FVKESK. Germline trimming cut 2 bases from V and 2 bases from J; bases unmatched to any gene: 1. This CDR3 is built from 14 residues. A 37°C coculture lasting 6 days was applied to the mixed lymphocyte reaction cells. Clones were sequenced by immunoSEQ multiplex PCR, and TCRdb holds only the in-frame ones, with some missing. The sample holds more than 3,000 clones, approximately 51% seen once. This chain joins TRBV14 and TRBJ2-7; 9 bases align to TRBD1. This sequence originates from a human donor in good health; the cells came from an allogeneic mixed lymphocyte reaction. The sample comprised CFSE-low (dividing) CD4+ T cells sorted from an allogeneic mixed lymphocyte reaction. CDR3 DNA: TGTGCCAGCAGCCAATGGACAGGGGCCTACGAGCAGTACTTC. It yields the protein CASSQWTGAYEQYF.